This paragraph reports one TCR beta chain. The germline gives CDR1 LGHDT, CDR2 YNNKEL (reference sequence). This CDR3 region has 14 residues. The germline V and J ends were trimmed by 4 bases and 0 bases, with 10 bases remaining between them. These data belong to a study of blood T cell repertoires in COVID-19. Across the whole study: Samples taken during acute and convalescent COVID-19 were collected in the United States, Italy and Spain. Sources were T cells, B-cell-depleted T cells, or PBMCs; the material itself was cDNA or gDNA.

Sequencing was performed with immunoSEQ multiplex PCR; in TCRdb, only in-frame clones are kept and a portion is missing. Here the sample spans 250,000 to 300,000 clones, 89% being singletons. Specimen: PBMCs or T cells enriched from blood (not recorded which). This receptor was taken from a woman aged 45 to 65 who had been exposed to COVID-19. The chain has TRBV3-1 (or the pseudogene TRBV3-2) and TRBJ2-7; TRBD1 is a possible D gene (5 bases). CDR3 sequence (DNA): TGTGCCAGCAGCCCTAGACAGATCTCCTACGAGCAGTACTTC. Its translation is CASSPRQISYEQYF.